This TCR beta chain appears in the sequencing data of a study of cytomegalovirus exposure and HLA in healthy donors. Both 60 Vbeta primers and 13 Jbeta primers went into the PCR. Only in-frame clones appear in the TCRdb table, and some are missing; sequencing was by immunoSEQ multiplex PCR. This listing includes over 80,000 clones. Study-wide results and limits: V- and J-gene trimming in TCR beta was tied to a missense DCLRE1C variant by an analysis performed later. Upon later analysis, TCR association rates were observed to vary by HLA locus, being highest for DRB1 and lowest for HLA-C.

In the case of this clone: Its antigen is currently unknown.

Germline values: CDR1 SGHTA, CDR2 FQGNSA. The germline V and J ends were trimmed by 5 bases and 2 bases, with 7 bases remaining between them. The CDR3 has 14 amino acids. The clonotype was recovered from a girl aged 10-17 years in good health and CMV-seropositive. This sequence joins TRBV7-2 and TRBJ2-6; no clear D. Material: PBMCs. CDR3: CASSPFAGANVLTF. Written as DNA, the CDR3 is TGTGCCAGCAGCCCTTTCGCTGGGGCCAACGTCCTGACTTTC.